Listed below are T cell receptor beta chains from one sample, sequenced in a study of cytomegalovirus exposure and HLA in healthy donors. Assay used: immunoSEQ multiplex PCR; TCRdb lists only in-frame clones, some missing. The sample has fewer than 180,000 clones, 79% seen once. Source material: PBMCs. These receptors originate from a human donor in good health. The CDR3 runs from the conserved cysteine through the conserved F or W. Fields, in order: D gene, V gene, clone size, J gene, CDR3 protein, CDR3 DNA. A D gene is named only where the DNA matches it firmly. Size tells how often a clone was seen (once, few, many) or the class of an expanded clone, and some rows leave it out.

D gene: TRBD1
V gene: TRBV7-9
clone size: -
J gene: TRBJ1-1
CDR3 protein: CASSLTGDTEAFF
CDR3 DNA: TGTGCCAGCAGCTTAACAGGGGACACTGAAGCTTTCTTT

D gene: -
V gene: TRBV30
clone size: -
J gene: TRBJ1-2
CDR3 protein: CACNSFLGYGYTF
CDR3 DNA: TGTGCCTGTAACAGCTTCTTGGGCTATGGCTACACCTTC

D gene: -
V gene: TRBV5-6
clone size: -
J gene: TRBJ2-7
CDR3 protein: CASSARPEGSYEQYF
CDR3 DNA: TGTGCCAGCAGCGCCCGCCCGGAGGGCTCCTACGAGCAGTACTTC

D gene: -
V gene: TRBV29-1
clone size: -
J gene: TRBJ2-7
CDR3 protein: CSVEQGIGYEQYF
CDR3 DNA: TGCAGCGTTGAACAGGGGATAGGGTACGAGCAGTACTTC

D gene: -
V gene: TRBV27
clone size: -
J gene: TRBJ2-5
CDR3 protein: CASSSITSDSQETQYF
CDR3 DNA: TGTGCCAGCAGTTCCATCACCTCGGACTCCCAGGAGACCCAGTACTTC

D gene: -
V gene: TRBV4-3
clone size: once
J gene: TRBJ2-1
CDR3 protein: CASSQEDLSYNEQFF
CDR3 DNA: TGCGCCAGCAGCCAAGAGGACTTGAGTTACAATGAGCAGTTCTTC

D gene: -
V gene: TRBV4-2
clone size: -
J gene: TRBJ2-1
CDR3 protein: CASSQALTSYNEQFF
CDR3 DNA: TGTGCCAGCAGCCAAGCCCTCACTTCCTACAATGAGCAGTTCTTC

D gene: -
V gene: TRBV21-1
clone size: -
J gene: TRBJ2-7
CDR3 protein: CASSSRDRGHGEQYF
CDR3 DNA: TGTGCCAGCAGCAGTAGGGACAGGGGGCATGGAGAGCAGTACTTC

D gene: -
V gene: TRBV5-1
clone size: -
J gene: TRBJ2-7
CDR3 protein: CASSLVQGAYEQYF
CDR3 DNA: TGCGCCAGCAGCTTGGTGCAGGGCGCCTACGAGCAGTACTTC

D gene: -
V gene: TRBV5-1
clone size: few
J gene: TRBJ1-1
CDR3 protein: CASSPQGQGTEAFF
CDR3 DNA: TGCGCCAGCAGTCCGCAGGGGCAGGGCACTGAAGCTTTCTTT

D gene: -
V gene: TRBV7-9
clone size: once
J gene: TRBJ2-7
CDR3 protein: CASSLEGGPGYEQYF
CDR3 DNA: TGTGCCAGCAGCTTAGAGGGGGGGCCGGGGTACGAGCAGTACTTC

D gene: TRBD1
V gene: TRBV5-6
clone size: -
J gene: TRBJ2-5
CDR3 protein: CASSLGQVLPRNF
CDR3 DNA: TGTGCCAGCAGCCTGGGACAGGTCCTCCCACGGAACTTC

D gene: TRBD1
V gene: TRBV5-1
clone size: -
J gene: TRBJ1-2
CDR3 protein: CASSLGDREGGVYTF
CDR3 DNA: TGCGCCAGCAGCTTGGGGGACAGGGAGGGCGGCGTTTACACCTTC